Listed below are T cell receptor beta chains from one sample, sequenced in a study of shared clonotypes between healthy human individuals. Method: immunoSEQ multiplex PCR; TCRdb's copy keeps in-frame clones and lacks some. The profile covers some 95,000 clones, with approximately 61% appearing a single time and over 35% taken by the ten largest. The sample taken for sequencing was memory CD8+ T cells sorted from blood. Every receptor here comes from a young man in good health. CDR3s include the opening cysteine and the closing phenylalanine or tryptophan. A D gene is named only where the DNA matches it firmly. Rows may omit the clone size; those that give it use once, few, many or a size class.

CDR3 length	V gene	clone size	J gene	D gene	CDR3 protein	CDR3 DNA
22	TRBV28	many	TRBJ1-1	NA	CASRTSHGPKGASHSMNTEAFF	TGTGCCAGCAGGACCAGTCACGGCCCCAAAGGCGCAAGCCACAGTATGAACACTGAAGCTTTCTTT
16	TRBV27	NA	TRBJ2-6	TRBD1	CASHTGDVSGANVLTF	TGTGCCAGTCATACAGGGGATGTTTCTGGGGCCAACGTCCTGACTTTC
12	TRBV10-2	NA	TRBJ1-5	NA	CASSERGQPQHF	TGCGCCAGCAGTGAGAGAGGTCAGCCCCAGCATTTT
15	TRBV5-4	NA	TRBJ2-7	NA	CASSLEGDSSYEQYF	TGTGCCAGCAGCTTAGAAGGGGATAGCTCCTACGAGCAGTACTTC
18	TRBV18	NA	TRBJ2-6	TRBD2	CASSPGLAGDSGANVLTF	TGTGCCAGCTCACCGGGACTAGCGGGGGACTCTGGGGCCAACGTCCTGACTTTC
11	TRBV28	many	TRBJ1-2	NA	CASSLHYGYTF	TGTGCCAGCAGTTTACACTATGGCTACACCTTC
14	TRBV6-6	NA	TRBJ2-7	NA	CASSSLRRGYEQYF	TGTGCCAGCAGTTCCCTTCGCAGGGGATACGAGCAGTACTTC
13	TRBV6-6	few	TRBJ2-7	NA	CASSSVGSYEQYF	TGTGCCAGCAGCTCCGTCGGCTCCTACGAGCAGTACTTC
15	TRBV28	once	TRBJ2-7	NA	CASSSTSKSSYEQYF	TGTGCCAGCAGTTCGACTAGTAAGAGCTCCTACGAGCAGTACTTC
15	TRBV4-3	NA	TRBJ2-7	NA	CASSQDRYGNREQYF	TGCGCCAGCAGCCAAGATCGGTACGGAAATAGGGAGCAGTACTTC
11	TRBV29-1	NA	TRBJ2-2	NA	CSVGWGGELFF	TGCAGCGTTGGATGGGGCGGGGAGCTGTTTTTT
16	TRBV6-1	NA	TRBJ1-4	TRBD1	CASSDQTGITNEKLFF	TGTGCCAGCAGTGATCAGACAGGGATCACTAATGAAAAACTGTTTTTT
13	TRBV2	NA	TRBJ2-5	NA	CASSINSGETQYF	TGTGCCAGCAGCATAAACAGCGGGGAGACCCAGTACTTC
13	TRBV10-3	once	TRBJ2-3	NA	CGEESGFTDTQYF	TGTGGGGAGGAGAGCGGATTCACAGATACGCAGTATTTT
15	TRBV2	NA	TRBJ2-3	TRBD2	CASLGREDSTDTQYF	TGTGCCAGCTTAGGGCGGGAGGATAGCACAGATACGCAGTATTTT
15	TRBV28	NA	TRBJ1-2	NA	CASSSFEVLNYGYTF	TGTGCCAGCAGTTCTTTCGAGGTTCTCAACTATGGCTACACCTTC
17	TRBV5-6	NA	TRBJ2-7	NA	CASSLYYRNSYNYEQYF	TGTGCCAGCAGCCTTTACTACAGGAACTCGTACAACTACGAGCAGTACTTC
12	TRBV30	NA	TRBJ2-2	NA	CAWNSNTGELFF	TGTGCCTGGAATAGTAACACCGGGGAGCTGTTTTTT
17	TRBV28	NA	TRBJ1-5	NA	CASSLLRGAGSGQPQHF	TGTGCCAGCAGTTTACTGAGGGGCGCGGGATCGGGTCAGCCCCAGCATTTT
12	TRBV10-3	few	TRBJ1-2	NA	CAISGADYGYTF	TGTGCCATCAGTGGCGCGGACTATGGCTACACCTTC
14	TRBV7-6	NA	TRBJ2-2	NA	CASSYGTRTGELFF	TGTGCCAGCAGCTACGGGACTCGGACCGGGGAGCTGTTTTTT
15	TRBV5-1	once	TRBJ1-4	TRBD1	CASSTTGTGGEKLFF	TGCGCCAGCAGCACTACCGGGACAGGGGGTGAAAAACTGTTTTTT
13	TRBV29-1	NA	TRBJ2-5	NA	CSGSKGTEETQYF	TGCAGCGGCTCGAAGGGGACGGAAGAGACCCAGTACTTC
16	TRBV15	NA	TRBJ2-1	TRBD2	CATSRTLADSYNEQFF	TGTGCCACCAGCAGAACTCTAGCGGATTCCTACAATGAGCAGTTCTTC
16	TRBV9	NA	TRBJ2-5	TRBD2	CASSALISGRYETQYF	TGTGCCAGCAGCGCGTTAATTAGCGGGAGGTACGAGACCCAGTACTTC
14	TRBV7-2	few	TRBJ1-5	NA	CASRNWGSDQPQHF	TGTGCCAGCAGGAATTGGGGGTCGGATCAGCCCCAGCATTTT
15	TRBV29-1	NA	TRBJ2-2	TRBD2	CSAPPGTSVTGELFF	TGCAGCGCCCCACCCGGGACTAGCGTCACCGGGGAGCTGTTTTTT
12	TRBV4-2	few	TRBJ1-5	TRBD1	CASSQEGQTKHF	TGTGCCAGCAGCCAAGAGGGACAGACAAAGCATTTT
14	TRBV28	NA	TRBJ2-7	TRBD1	CASSLITGAYEQYF	TGTGCCAGCAGTTTAATAACAGGGGCCTACGAGCAGTACTTC
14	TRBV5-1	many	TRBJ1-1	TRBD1	CASSPGQGYTEAFF	TGCGCCAGCAGCCCGGGACAGGGTTACACTGAAGCTTTCTTT
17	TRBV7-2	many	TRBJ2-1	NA	CASSLTHPGISYNEQFF	TGTGCCAGCAGCTTAACCCACCCCGGGATCTCCTACAATGAGCAGTTCTTC
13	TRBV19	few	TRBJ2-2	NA	CASNNGETGELFF	TGTGCCAGTAATAATGGAGAGACCGGGGAGCTGTTTTTT
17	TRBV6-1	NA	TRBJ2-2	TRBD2	CASSELAGGANTGELFF	TGTGCCAGCAGTGAATTAGCGGGAGGCGCGAACACCGGGGAGCTGTTTTTT
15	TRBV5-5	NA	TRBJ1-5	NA	CASSPQGRSNQPQHF	TGTGCCAGCAGCCCCCAGGGAAGGAGCAATCAGCCCCAGCATTTT
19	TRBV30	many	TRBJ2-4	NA	CAWSESGPHSVLRRRIQYF	NA
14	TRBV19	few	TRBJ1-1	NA	CASSIWGLDTEAFF	TGTGCCAGTAGTATTTGGGGTCTTGACACTGAAGCTTTCTTT
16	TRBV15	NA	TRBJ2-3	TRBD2	CATTPTVAGGPDTQYF	TGTGCCACCACTCCTACCGTAGCGGGAGGACCAGATACGCAGTATTTT
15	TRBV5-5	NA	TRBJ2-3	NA	CASSLGQVSTDTQYF	TGTGCCAGCAGCTTGGGGCAAGTTAGCACAGATACGCAGTATTTT
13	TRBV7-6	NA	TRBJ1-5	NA	CASSEGGSQPQHF	TGTGCCAGCAGCGAGGGGGGGAGTCAGCCCCAGCATTTT
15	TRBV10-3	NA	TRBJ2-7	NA	CAISESQGITYEQYF	TGTGCCATCAGTGAGTCGCAGGGAATAACCTACGAGCAGTACTTC
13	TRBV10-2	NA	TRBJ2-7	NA	CASSDSSSYEQYF	TGCGCCAGCAGCGACAGTAGCTCCTACGAGCAGTACTTC